This TCR beta chain was observed in a study of naive and memory T cell subsets. Findings and caveats of the study: This RNA-based method may be sensitive to activation-related transcript changes.

This CDR3 has 14 amino acids. Trimming removed 2 bases from V and 2 bases from J, with 10 bases in between. Germline CDR1 is KGHSH and CDR2 is LQKENI. An oligonucleotide containing a UMI was ligated to the 3' end of TCR cDNA. RNA was extracted from 2 to 2.5 ml of whole blood of healthy adults. This clonotype showed up many times. Antigen specificity is unknown. Amplification of ligated cDNA took four PCR rounds with SP2 and nested alpha and beta constant primers. From the 5' RACE reads, TCRdb called clonotypes with MiXCR, one entry per CDR3 protein. The sample lists 60,000 or so distinct CDR3 sequences, around 7.3% occurring once.

J is TRBJ2-7 and V is TRBV18; no reliable D call. This sequence originates from a male donor in good health. The CDR3, as DNA: TGTGCCAGCTCACCATTAACGGAAGCCTACGAGCAGTACTTC. This sequence encodes CASSPLTEAYEQYF.